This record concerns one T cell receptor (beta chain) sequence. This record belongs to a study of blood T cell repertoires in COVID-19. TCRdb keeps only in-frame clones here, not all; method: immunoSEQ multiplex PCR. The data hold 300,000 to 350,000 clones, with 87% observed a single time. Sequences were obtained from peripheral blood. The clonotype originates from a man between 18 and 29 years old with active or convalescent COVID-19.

The CDR3: CASSSRLSSYEQYF. CDR3 bases: TGTGCCAGCAGTTCAAGACTTAGCTCCTACGAGCAGTACTTC. J is TRBJ2-7 and V is TRBV27; the D is unclear. Germline CDR1 is MNHEY and CDR2 is SMNVEV (reference sequence). This CDR3 comprises 14 residues. The V end lost 4 bases, the J end lost 0 bases, and 10 bases lay between the germline ends.